This T cell receptor beta chain is from a study of blood T cell repertoires in COVID-19. Whole-study context: COVID-19 samples collected from the United States, Italy and Spain covered acute and convalescent phases. T cells, B-cell-depleted T cells, or PBMCs supplied cDNA or gDNA.

Original analysis: Amplifying reference gene primers gave estimates of nucleated cell counts. Measured with immunoSEQ multiplex PCR; TCRdb has only the in-frame clones, and not every one. V and J calls and clone size are copied from that table; D and trimming were computed from the DNA. The sample holds 60,000 or so clones, around 87% seen once. CDR1 and CDR2 from the germline V gene are KGHDR and SFDVKD. The CDR3 runs to 18 residues. The V gene end was trimmed by 3 bases and the J gene end by 2 bases; junction bases not matched to a gene: 13. This clonotype was sampled from a man aged 60 to 69 with active or convalescent COVID-19. The chain has TRBV24-1 and TRBJ1-1; 8 bases line up with TRBD1. Sequenced material: peripheral blood. Written as DNA, the CDR3 is TGTGCCACCAGTGATCCGCGGTTAACAGGGGGTAAAAACACTGAAGCTTTCTTT. Its translation: CATSDPRLTGGKNTEAFF.